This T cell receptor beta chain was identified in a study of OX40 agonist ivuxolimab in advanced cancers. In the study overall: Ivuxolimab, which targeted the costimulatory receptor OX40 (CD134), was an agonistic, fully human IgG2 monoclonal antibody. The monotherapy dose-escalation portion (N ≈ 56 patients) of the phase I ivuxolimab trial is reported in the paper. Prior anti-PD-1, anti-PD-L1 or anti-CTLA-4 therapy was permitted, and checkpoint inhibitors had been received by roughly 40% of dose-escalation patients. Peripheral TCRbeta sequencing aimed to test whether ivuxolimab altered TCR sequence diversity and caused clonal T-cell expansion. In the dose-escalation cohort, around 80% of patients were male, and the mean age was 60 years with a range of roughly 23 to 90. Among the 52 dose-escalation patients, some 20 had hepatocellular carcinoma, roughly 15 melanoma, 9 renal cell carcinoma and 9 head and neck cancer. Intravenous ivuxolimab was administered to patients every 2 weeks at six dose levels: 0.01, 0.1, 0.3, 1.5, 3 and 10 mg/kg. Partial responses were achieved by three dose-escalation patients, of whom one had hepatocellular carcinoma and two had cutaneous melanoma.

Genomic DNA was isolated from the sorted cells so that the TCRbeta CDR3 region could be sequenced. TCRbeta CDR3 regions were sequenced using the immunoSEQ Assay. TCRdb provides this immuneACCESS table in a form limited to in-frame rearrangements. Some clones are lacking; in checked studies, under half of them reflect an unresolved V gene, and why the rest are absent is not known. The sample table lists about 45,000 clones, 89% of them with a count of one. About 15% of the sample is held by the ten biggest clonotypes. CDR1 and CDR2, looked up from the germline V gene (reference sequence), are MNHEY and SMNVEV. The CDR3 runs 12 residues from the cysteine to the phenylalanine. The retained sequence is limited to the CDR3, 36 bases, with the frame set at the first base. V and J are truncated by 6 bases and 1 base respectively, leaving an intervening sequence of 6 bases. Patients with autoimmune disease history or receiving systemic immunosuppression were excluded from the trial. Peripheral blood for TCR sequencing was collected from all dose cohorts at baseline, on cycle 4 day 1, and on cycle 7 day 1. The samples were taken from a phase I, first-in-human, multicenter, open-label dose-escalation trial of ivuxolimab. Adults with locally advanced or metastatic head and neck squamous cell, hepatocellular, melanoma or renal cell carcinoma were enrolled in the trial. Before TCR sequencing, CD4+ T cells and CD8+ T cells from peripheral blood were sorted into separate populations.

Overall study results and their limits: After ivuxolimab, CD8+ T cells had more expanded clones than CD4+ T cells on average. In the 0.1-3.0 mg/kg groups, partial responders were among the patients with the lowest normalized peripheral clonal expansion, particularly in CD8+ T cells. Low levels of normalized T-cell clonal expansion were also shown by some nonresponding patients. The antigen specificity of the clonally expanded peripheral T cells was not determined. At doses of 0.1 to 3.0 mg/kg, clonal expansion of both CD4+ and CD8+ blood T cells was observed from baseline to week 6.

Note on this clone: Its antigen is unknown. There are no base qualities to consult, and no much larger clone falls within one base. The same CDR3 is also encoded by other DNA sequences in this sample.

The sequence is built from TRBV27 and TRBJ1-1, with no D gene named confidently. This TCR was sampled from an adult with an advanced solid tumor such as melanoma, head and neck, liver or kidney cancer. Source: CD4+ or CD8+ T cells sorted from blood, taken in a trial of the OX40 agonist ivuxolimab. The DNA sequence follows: TGTGCCAGCAGGAAGGGGAACACTGAAGCTTTCTTT. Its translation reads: CASRKGNTEAFF.